The 12 T cell receptor beta chains reported below all come from one sample, sequenced in a study of vaccination and CD4 T cells after COVID-19. Indicated treatment: approximately 9-day PBMC culture with coronavirus spike peptide pools or control peptides (ViraFEST assay). Sequencing of the DNA from cultured CD4+ T cells was carried out with the Oncomine TCR Beta short-read assay. TCRdb itself ran the PCR reads through MiXCR, one entry per CDR3 protein. The sample has approximately 25,000 distinct CDR3 sequences; roughly 49% are singletons. Antigens for these TCRs are unknown. The sequencing sample was made of CD4+ T cells from blood, cultured in vitro. The receptor set was obtained from a human donor who had recovered from COVID-19.

This rearrangement joins TRBV6-5 to TRBJ2-1, with no clear D. V was trimmed by 4 bases and J by 0 bases, leaving 10 bases between them. The CDR3 contains 15 residues. Germline V CDR1 and CDR2: MNHEY, SVGAGI. The CDR3 region is CASSSTPSSYNEQFF. CDR3 DNA: TGTGCCAGCAGTTCCACTCCTAGCTCCTACAATGAGCAGTTCTTC.

The chain carries TRBV19 and TRBJ1-1; weak D call: TRBD1 (5 bases). The V gene lost 2 bases and the J gene lost 1 base, with 11 bases spanning the gap. The germline gives CDR1 LNHDA, CDR2 SQIVND (reference sequence). This CDR3 contains 15 residues. The CDR3 DNA is TGTGCCAGTAGTATACGGGGGATCGGGAACACTGAAGCTTTCTTT. Amino acids: CASSIRGIGNTEAFF. Combining the CDR3 with reference TRBV19 and TRBJ1-1 gives the whole variable domain DGGITQSPKYLFRKEGQNVTLSCEQNLNHDAMYWYRQDPGQGLRLIYYSQIVNDFQKGDIAEGYSVSREKKESFPLTVTSAQKNPTAFYLCASSIRGIGNTEAFFGQGTRLTVV.

This chain joins TRBV20-1 and TRBJ1-6; D call uncertain. Germline-derived CDR1 and CDR2 are DFQATT and SNEGSKA (reference sequence). The CDR3 covers 14 residues. The V end lost 5 bases, the J end lost 4 bases, and 12 bases lay between the germline ends. DNA of the CDR3: TGCAGTGCTTACGACGGACTATATAATTCACCCCTCCACTTT. Translating gives CSAYDGLYNSPLHF.

A few counts support this clonotype. V gene TRBV20-1 combines with J gene TRBJ2-1; D is uncertain. Germline assignment: CDR1 DFQATT and CDR2 SNEGSKA (reference sequence). The CDR3 spans 12 residues. V was trimmed by 1 base and J by 12 bases, leaving 13 bases between them. CDR3 sequence reads: CSARGSPDRQFF. CDR3 coding DNA: TGCAGTGCTAGAGGTTCCCCGGATAGGCAGTTCTTC.

This clonotype was observed a handful of times. The V gene is TRBV6-1, the J gene TRBJ1-2; D uncertain. Looked up from germline, CDR1 is MNHNS and CDR2 is SASEGT. This CDR3 contains 11 residues. Trimming left V 7 bases short and J 4 bases short, with 7 bases between. The CDR3: CASMTTYGYTF. The CDR3 coding sequence is TGTGCCAGCATGACAACCTATGGCTACACCTTC.

The chain carries TRBV6-1 and TRBJ1-1; 10 positions match TRBD1. CDR1 is MNHNS and CDR2 is SASEGT in the germline V gene. The CDR3 spans 13 residues. The V segment lost 3 bases and the J segment 7 bases; nucleotides outside the gene matches: 2. DNA of the CDR3: TGTGCCAGCAGTGAGAGGGACAGGGGTGAAGCTTTCTTT. Translation gives CASSERDRGEAFF.

Remarks on this clonotype: Sequence at one end of the junction differs from germline and may be a read error. The chain combines TRBV27 with TRBJ1-1; possibly TRBD1 for D (6 bases). This CDR3 spans 14 amino acids. Germline CDR1 is MNHEY and CDR2 is SMNVEV (reference sequence). CDR3 in amino acids: CASSLGGANTGAFF. CDR3 coding DNA: TGTGCCAGCAGTTTAGGGGGGGCGAACACTGGAGCTTTCTTT.

The J gene is TRBJ2-1, the V gene TRBV5-1; the D call may be TRBD1 or TRBD2 (5 bases each). The germline CDR1 and CDR2 sequences are SGHRS and YFSETQ. This CDR3 spans 19 amino acids. V was cut by 3 bases and J by 3 bases, with 25 bases left in between. This CDR3 reads CASSYPSYGGDSGYNEQFF. The DNA for the CDR3 is TGCGCCAGCAGCTACCCGTCCTATGGAGGAGACAGCGGCTACAATGAGCAGTTCTTC. Full variable domain (outside the CDR3, taken from reference TRBV5-1 and TRBJ2-1): KAGVTQTPRYLIKTRGQQVTLSCSPISGHRSVSWYQQTPGQGLQFLFEYFSETQRNKGNFPGRFSGRQFSNSRSEMNVSTLELGDSALYLCASSYPSYGGDSGYNEQFFGPGTRLTVL.

This clonotype has only a few counts. The chain is built from TRBV6-1 and TRBJ2-2, with TRBD1 identical over 8 bases. This CDR3 spans 16 amino acids. V was pared by 7 bases and J by 1 base, with 8 bases of the junction left unmatched. CDR1 and CDR2 from the germline V gene are MNHNS and SASEGT. The CDR3 region has the DNA TGTGCCAGCACCCAGGGACAGGCCCTGAACACCGGGGAGCTGTTTTTT. It translates to CASTQGQALNTGELFF.

J is TRBJ2-7 and V is TRBV7-2; D unclear. The CDR3 extends over 15 amino acids. Looked up from germline, CDR1 is SGHTA and CDR2 is FQGNSA. V was trimmed by 1 base and J by 3 bases, leaving 13 bases between them. CDR3 DNA sequence: TGTGCCAGCAGCTTAGTTGGTGTAACAAACTACGAGCAGTACTTC. Translation: CASSLVGVTNYEQYF.

This clonotype was observed a few times. The chain uses TRBV2 and TRBJ1-5, with D hard to call. The CDR3 has 12 residues. V shed 4 bases and J shed 0 bases, with 1 base lying between them. Per germline, CDR1 SNHLY and CDR2 FYNNEI. CDR3 sequence reads: CASSVSNQPQHF. The CDR3, as DNA: TGTGCCAGCAGTGTTAGCAATCAGCCCCAGCATTTT.

The chain links TRBV6-1 to TRBJ2-5, with TRBD2 matching 10 bases. Germline CDR1 MNHNS, CDR2 SASEGT. V lost 5 bases, J lost 5 bases, and 8 bases stayed unmatched. The CDR3 loop spans 15 amino acids. The CDR3 coding sequence is TGTGCCAGCAGTCCGGGACTAGCGATACGGGAGACCCAGTACTTC. Amino acids: CASSPGLAIRETQYF.